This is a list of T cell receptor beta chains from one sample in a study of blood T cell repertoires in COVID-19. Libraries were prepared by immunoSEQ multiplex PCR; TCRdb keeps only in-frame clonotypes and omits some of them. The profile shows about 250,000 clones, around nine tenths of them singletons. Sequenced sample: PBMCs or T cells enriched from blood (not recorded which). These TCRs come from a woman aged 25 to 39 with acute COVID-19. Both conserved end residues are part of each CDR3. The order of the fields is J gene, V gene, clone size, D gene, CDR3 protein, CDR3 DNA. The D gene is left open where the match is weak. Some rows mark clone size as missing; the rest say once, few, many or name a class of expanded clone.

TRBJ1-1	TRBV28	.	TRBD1	CASSTIGQGGTEAFF	TGTGCCAGCAGCACAATCGGACAGGGAGGGACTGAAGCTTTCTTT
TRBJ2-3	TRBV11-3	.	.	CASSLIGGSSTDTQYF	TGTGCCAGCAGCCTCATAGGAGGCAGTAGCACAGATACGCAGTATTTT
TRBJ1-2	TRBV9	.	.	CASSVEEGRPYTF	TGTGCCAGCAGCGTAGAAGAAGGGAGGCCCTACACCTTC
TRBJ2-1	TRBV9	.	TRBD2	CASSESGGPYNEQFF	TGTGCCAGCAGCGAGAGCGGGGGCCCATACAATGAGCAGTTCTTC
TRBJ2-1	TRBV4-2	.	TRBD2	CASSQDGGLAGRGNEQFF	TGTGCCAGCAGCCAAGATGGCGGACTAGCGGGGCGCGGAAATGAGCAGTTCTTC
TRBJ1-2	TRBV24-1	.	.	CATSDLWRTYGYTF	TGTGCCACCAGTGATTTGTGGAGAACCTATGGCTACACCTTC
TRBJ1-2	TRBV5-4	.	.	CASSLREDYGYTF	TGTGCCAGCAGCCTCAGGGAAGACTATGGCTACACCTTC
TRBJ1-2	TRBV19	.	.	CASSIDLTRVYGYTF	TGTGCCAGTAGTATAGACTTGACACGTGTCTATGGCTACACCTTC
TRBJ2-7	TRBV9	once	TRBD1	CASSSGTVGSGEQYF	TGTGCCAGCAGCTCCGGGACAGTCGGCTCGGGGGAGCAGTACTTC
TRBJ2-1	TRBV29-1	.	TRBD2	CSALGTSGSNEQFF	TGCAGCGCTTTAGGGACTAGCGGCTCTAATGAGCAGTTCTTC
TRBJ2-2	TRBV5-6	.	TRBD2	CASSSARRGDTGELFF	TGTGCCAGCAGCTCGGCACGACGGGGGGATACCGGGGAGCTGTTTTTT
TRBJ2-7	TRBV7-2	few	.	CASSPQVGLSYEQYF	TGTGCCAGCAGCCCCCAGGTGGGACTCTCCTACGAGCAGTACTTC
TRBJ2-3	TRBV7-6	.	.	CASSLPRGGGDSTDTQYF	TGTGCCAGCAGCTTACCCCGGGGTGGGGGCGATAGCACAGATACGCAGTATTTT
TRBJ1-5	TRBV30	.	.	CAWQVSPGRSSQPQHF	TGTGCCTGGCAGGTTAGTCCGGGGAGGTCCTCTCAGCCCCAGCATTTT
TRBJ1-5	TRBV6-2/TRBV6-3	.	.	CASSPLGERVYSNQPQHF	TGTGCCAGCAGTCCCTTGGGGGAGCGGGTTTATAGCAATCAGCCCCAGCATTTT
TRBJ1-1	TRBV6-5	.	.	CASSYGARTEAFF	TGTGCCAGCAGTTACGGGGCTCGCACTGAAGCTTTCTTT
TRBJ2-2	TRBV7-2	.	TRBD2	CASSPLGRGRNTGELFF	TGTGCCAGCAGCCCGCTGGGGCGCGGGAGGAACACCGGGGAGCTGTTTTTT
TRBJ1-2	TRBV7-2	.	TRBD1	CASSLASEGQGASGYTF	TGTGCCAGCAGCTTAGCAAGTGAGGGACAGGGGGCGTCGGGCTACACCTTC
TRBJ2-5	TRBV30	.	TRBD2	CAWSGQRGGPETQYF	TGTGCCTGGAGTGGCCAGCGGGGGGGCCCAGAGACCCAGTACTTC
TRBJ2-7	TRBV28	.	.	CASIPPTPRQSRTYEQYF	TGTGCCAGCATTCCCCCCACCCCTCGACAGTCCAGAACCTACGAGCAGTACTTC
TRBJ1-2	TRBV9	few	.	CASSVAGGRDYFYTF	TGTGCCAGCAGCGTAGCTGGAGGGAGGGACTACTTCTACACCTTC
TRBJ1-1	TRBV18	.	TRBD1	CASSPTNTGDTEAFF	TGTGCCAGCTCACCAACGAATACAGGGGACACTGAAGCTTTCTTT
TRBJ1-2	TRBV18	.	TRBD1	CASSPGDREYGYTF	TGTGCCAGCTCACCAGGGGACAGAGAATATGGCTACACCTTC
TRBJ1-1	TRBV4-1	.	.	CASSQGRVLKNTEAFF	TGCGCCAGCAGCCAAGGCAGGGTTTTAAAGAACACTGAAGCTTTCTTT
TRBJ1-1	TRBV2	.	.	CARGGVSNTEAFF	TGTGCCAGGGGGGGGGTTAGTAACACTGAAGCTTTCTTT
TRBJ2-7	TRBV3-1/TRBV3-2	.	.	CASRGRDEQYF	TGTGCCAGCAGGGGGCGCGACGAGCAGTACTTC
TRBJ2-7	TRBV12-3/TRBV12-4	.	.	CASGQGGSYEQYF	TGTGCCAGCGGCCAGGGCGGCTCCTACGAGCAGTACTTC
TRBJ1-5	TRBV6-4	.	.	CASSGGHSNQPQHF	TGTGCCAGCAGTGGGGGACATAGCAATCAGCCCCAGCATTTT
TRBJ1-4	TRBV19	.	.	CASSIMLLRTNEKLFF	TGTGCCAGTAGTATTATGTTATTGAGGACTAATGAAAAACTGTTTTTT
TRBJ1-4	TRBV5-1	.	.	CASSPGVVTTNEKLFF	TGCGCCAGCAGCCCGGGGGTAGTTACAACTAATGAAAAACTGTTTTTT
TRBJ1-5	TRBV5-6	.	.	CASSPGEQRNNQPQHF	TGTGCCAGCAGCCCAGGGGAACAGAGAAATAATCAGCCCCAGCATTTT
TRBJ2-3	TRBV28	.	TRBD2	CASSFSGGASSRDTQYF	TGTGCCAGCAGTTTTAGCGGGGGGGCCTCCAGTCGTGATACGCAGTATTTT
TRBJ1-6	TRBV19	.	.	CASRQENSPLHF	TGTGCCAGTAGACAGGAGAATTCACCCCTCCACTTT
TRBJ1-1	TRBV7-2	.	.	CASSLHEMNTEAFF	TGTGCCAGCAGCTTACACGAGATGAACACTGAAGCTTTCTTT
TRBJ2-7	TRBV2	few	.	CASTDRSSYEQYF	TGTGCCAGCACCGACAGGAGCTCCTACGAGCAGTACTTC
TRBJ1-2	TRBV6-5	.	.	CASSYSQGNYGYTF	TGTGCCAGCAGTTACTCGCAGGGCAACTATGGCTACACCTTC
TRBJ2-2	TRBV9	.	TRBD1	CASSVRDSATGELFF	TGTGCCAGCAGCGTCCGGGACAGTGCCACCGGGGAGCTGTTTTTT